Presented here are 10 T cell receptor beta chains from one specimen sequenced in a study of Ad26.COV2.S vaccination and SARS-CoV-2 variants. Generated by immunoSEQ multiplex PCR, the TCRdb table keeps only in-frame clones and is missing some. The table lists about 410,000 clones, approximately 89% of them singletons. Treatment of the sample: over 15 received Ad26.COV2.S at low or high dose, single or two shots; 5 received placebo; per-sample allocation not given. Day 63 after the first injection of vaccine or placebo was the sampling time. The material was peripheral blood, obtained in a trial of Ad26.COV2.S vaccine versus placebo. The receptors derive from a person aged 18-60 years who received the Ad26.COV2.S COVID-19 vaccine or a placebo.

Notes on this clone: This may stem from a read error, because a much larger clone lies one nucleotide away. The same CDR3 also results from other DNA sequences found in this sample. The CDR3 spells CASSEGSYEQYF. DNA of the CDR3: TGTGCCAGCAGTGAAGGCTCCTACGAGCAGTACTTC. This rearrangement joins TRBV6-1 to TRBJ2-7, with D uncertain. Germline V gene sequence: CDR1 MNHNS, CDR2 SASEGT. The length of the CDR3 is 12 residues. V gave up 1 base and J gave up 0 bases, with 1 base separating them.

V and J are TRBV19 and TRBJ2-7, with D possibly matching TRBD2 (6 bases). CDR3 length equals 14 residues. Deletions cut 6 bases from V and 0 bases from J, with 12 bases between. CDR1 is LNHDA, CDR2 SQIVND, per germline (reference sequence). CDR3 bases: TGTGCCAGTAGATTTAGGGAGGCCTCCTACGAGCAGTACTTC. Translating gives CASRFREASYEQYF.

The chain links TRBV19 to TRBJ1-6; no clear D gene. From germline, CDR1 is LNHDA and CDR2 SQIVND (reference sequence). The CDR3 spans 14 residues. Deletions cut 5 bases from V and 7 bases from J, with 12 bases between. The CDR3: CASSLTPGNSPLHF. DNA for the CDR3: TGTGCCAGTAGTCTTACCCCTGGGAATTCACCCCTCCACTTT.

The CDR3 DNA follows: TGTGCCAGCAGTGAACTGGCAGGGGGCAGAAACACCATATATTTT. This translates into CASSELAGGRNTIYF. This chain joins TRBV6-1 and TRBJ1-3; 8 positions agree with TRBD1. After removal of 2 bases from V and 5 bases from J, the junction contained 5 bases not matched to a gene. The CDR3 has 15 amino acids. Germline V gene data show CDR1 as MNHNS and CDR2 as SASEGT.

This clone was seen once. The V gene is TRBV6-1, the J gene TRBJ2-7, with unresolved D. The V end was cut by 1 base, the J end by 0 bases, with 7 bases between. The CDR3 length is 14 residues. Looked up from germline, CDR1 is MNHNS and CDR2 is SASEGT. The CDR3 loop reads CASSEVGSSYEQYF. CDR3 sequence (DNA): TGTGCCAGCAGTGAAGTTGGCAGCTCCTACGAGCAGTACTTC.

The CDR3, as DNA: TGTGCCATCAGCCCCGGACAGGGATTGTTCTACGAGCAGTACTTC. Translated: CAISPGQGLFYEQYF. This chain connects TRBV10-3 to TRBJ2-7; TRBD1 aligns across 8 bases. Germline V lookup: CDR1 ENHRY, CDR2 SYGVKD. This CDR3 comprises 15 residues. The V gene end was trimmed by 6 bases and the J gene end by 3 bases; junction bases not matched to a gene: 10.

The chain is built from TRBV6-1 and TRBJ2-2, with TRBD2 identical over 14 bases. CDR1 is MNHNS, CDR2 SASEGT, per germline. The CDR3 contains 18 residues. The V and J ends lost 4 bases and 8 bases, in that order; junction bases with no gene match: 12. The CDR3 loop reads CASSARGGTSGSVGELFF. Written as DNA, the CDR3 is TGTGCCAGCAGTGCCCGCGGAGGGACTAGCGGGAGTGTGGGGGAGCTGTTTTTT.

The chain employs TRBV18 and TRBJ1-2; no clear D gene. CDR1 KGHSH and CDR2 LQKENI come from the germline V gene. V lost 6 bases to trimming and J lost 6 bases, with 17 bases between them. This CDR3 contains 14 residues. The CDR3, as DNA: TGTGCCAGCTCCCGCGTGGAGCGGAAAGATGGCTACACCTTC. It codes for CASSRVERKDGYTF.

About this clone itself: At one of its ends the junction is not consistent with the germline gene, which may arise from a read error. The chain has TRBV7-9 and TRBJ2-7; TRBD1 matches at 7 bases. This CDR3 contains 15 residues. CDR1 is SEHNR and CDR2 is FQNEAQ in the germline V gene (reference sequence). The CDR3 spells CATSHPTGWSYEQYF. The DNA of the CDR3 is TGTGCCACCAGCCACCCGACAGGGTGGTCCTACGAGCAGTACTTC.

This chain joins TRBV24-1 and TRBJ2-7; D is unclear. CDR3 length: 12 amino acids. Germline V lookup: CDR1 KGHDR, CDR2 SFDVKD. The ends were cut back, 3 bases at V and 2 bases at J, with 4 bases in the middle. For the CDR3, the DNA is TGTGCCACCAGTGATCCCACCTACGAGCAGTACTTC. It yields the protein CATSDPTYEQYF.